Ten or more counts support the clone carrying this T cell receptor (beta chain). The CDR3 spans 14 residues. Between the trimmed V and J ends, which lost 6 bases and 7 bases, there was a span of 16 bases. Germline V gives CDR1 MDHEN, CDR2 SYDVKM. This sample was taken from a study of identical twins. TCRdb re-called the 5' RACE reads with MiXCR, one entry per CDR3 protein. Here the sample spans just under 650,000 distinct CDR3 sequences, just over 7% being singletons. These data were likewise used in another study, on yellow fever vaccine responses in identical twins.

The receptor was derived from a woman under 30 in good health. V and J are TRBV28 and TRBJ2-1, with D hard to call. The sample taken for sequencing was PBMCs. This CDR3 is CASSLLAEKNEQFF. In DNA form, the CDR3 reads TGTGCCAGCAGCCTATTGGCGGAGAAAAATGAGCAGTTCTTC.